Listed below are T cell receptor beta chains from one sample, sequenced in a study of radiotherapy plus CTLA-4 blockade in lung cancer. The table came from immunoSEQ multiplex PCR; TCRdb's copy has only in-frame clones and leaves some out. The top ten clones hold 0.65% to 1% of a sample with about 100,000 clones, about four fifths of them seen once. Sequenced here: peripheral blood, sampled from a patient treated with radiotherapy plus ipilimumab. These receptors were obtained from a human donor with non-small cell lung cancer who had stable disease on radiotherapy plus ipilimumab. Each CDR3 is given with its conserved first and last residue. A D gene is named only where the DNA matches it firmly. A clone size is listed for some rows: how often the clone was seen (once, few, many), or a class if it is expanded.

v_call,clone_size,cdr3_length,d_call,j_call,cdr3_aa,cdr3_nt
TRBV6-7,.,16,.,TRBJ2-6,CASSYSKGAGANVLTF,TGTGCCAGCAGTTACTCGAAAGGGGCAGGGGCCAACGTCCTGACTTTC
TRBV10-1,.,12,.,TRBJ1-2,CASSAGPYGYTF,TGCGCCAGCAGTGCCGGACCCTATGGCTACACCTTC
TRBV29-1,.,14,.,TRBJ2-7,CSVLGPSSLPEQYF,TGCAGCGTACTGGGACCCTCCTCCCTACCCGAGCAGTACTTC
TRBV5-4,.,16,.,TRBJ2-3,CASSYPKQGPGDTQYF,TGTGCCAGCAGCTACCCTAAGCAGGGCCCGGGAGATACGCAGTATTTT
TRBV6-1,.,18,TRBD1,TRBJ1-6,CASSEKGQERPKNSPLHF,TGTGCCAGCAGTGAAAAGGGACAGGAACGACCTAAAAATTCACCCCTCCACTTT
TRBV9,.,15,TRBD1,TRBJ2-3,CASSVAGGATDTQYF,TGTGCCAGCAGCGTAGCAGGGGGTGCGACCGATACGCAGTATTTT
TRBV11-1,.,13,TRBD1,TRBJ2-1,CASSTGQTNEQFF,TGTGCCAGCAGCACGGGACAGACAAATGAGCAGTTCTTC
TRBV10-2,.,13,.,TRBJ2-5,CASSLKGQETQYF,TGCGCCAGCAGTCTCAAGGGTCAGGAGACCCAGTACTTC
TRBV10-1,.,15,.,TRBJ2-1,CASSLSLGPYNEQFF,TGCGCCAGCAGTCTAAGCCTGGGCCCCTACAATGAGCAGTTCTTC
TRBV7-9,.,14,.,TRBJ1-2,CASSFDLGGNGYTF,TGTGCCAGCAGCTTCGACTTAGGGGGAAATGGCTACACCTTC
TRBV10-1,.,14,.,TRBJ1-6,CASSERAYNSPLHF,TGCGCCAGCAGTGAGCGGGCCTATAATTCACCCCTCCACTTT
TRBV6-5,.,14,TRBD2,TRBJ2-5,CASSYGGRAETQYF,TGTGCCAGCAGTTATGGTGGGAGGGCGGAGACCCAGTACTTC
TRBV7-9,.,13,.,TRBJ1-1,CASRPQENTEAFF,TGTGCCAGCAGACCCCAGGAGAACACTGAAGCTTTCTTT
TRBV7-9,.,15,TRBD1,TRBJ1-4,CASSLRQGTNEKLFF,TGTGCCAGCAGCTTACGACAGGGAACTAATGAAAAACTGTTTTTT
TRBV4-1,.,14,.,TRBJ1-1,CASSSQLLNTEAFF,TGCGCCAGCAGCTCTCAGTTGTTAAACACTGAAGCTTTCTTT
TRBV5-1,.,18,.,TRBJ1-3,CASSLIYPGLSSGNTIYF,TGCGCCAGCAGCTTAATTTACCCGGGACTTTCCTCTGGAAACACCATATATTTT
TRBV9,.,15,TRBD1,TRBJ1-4,CASSVDRGTNEKLFF,TGTGCCAGCAGCGTGGACAGGGGCACTAATGAAAAACTGTTTTTT
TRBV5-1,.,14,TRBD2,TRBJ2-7,CASSLGVAGAEQYF,TGCGCCAGCAGCTTAGGAGTAGCGGGGGCCGAGCAGTACTTC
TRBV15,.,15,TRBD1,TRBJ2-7,CATSAGQGSPYEQYF,TGTGCCACCAGCGCGGGACAGGGCAGTCCCTACGAGCAGTACTTC
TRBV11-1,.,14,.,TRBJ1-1,CASSATQGNTEAFF,TGTGCCAGCAGCGCCACACAGGGGAACACTGAAGCTTTCTTT
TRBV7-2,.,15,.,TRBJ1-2,CASSLGGASNYGYTF,TGTGCCAGCAGCTTAGGGGGAGCCAGCAACTATGGCTACACCTTC
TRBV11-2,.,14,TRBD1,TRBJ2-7,CASSSRQGSYEQYF,TGTGCCAGCAGCTCCCGACAGGGATCCTACGAGCAGTACTTC
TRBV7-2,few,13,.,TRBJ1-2,CASSLVGGYGYTF,TGTGCCAGCAGCTTAGTGGGTGGTTATGGCTACACCTTC
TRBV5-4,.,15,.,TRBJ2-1,CASSPQGGTYNEQFF,TGTGCCAGCAGCCCACAGGGTGGGACCTACAATGAGCAGTTCTTC
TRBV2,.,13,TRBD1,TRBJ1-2,CATRTGGASGYTF,TGTGCCACCCGGACAGGGGGCGCCTCTGGCTACACCTTC
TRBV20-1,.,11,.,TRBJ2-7,CSAAGGYEQYF,TGCAGTGCTGCAGGGGGGTACGAGCAGTACTTC
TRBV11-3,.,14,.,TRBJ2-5,CASSLAGEVETQYF,TGTGCCAGCAGCTTAGCCGGGGAAGTGGAGACCCAGTACTTC
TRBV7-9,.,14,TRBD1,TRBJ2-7,CASSSGTGTYEQYF,TGTGCCAGCAGCTCCGGGACAGGGACCTACGAGCAGTACTTC
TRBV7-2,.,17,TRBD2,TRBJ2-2,CASSYSAVAGSTGELFF,TGTGCCAGCAGCTACAGTGCGGTAGCGGGATCCACCGGGGAGCTGTTTTTT
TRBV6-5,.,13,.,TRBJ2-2,CASSLGYTGELFF,TGTGCCAGCAGTCTGGGTTACACCGGGGAGCTGTTTTTT
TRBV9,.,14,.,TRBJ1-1,CASSPTTGNTEAFF,TGTGCCAGCAGCCCTACGACAGGGAACACTGAAGCTTTCTTT
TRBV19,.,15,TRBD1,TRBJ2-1,CASREDRSDYNEQFF,TGTGCCAGTAGGGAGGACAGGTCGGACTACAATGAGCAGTTCTTC
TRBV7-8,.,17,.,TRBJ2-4,CASSLGVAGFAKNIQYF,TGTGCCAGCAGCTTAGGGGTCGCAGGGTTCGCCAAAAACATTCAGTACTTC
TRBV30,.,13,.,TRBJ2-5,CAWSVNGLETQYF,TGTGCCTGGAGTGTTAACGGTCTGGAGACCCAGTACTTC
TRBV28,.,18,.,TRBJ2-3,CASSQPNRLGASTDTQYF,TGTGCCAGCAGTCAGCCGAATCGCCTGGGGGCAAGCACAGATACGCAGTATTTT
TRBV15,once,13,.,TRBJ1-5,CATSPRLGPPQHF,TGTGCCACCAGCCCCAGATTAGGCCCGCCCCAGCATTTT
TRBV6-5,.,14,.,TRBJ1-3,CASSRTASGNTIYF,TGTGCCAGCAGTCGGACAGCCTCTGGAAACACCATATATTTT
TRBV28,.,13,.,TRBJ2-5,CASSEGEQETQYF,TGTGCCAGCAGTGAGGGGGAACAAGAGACCCAGTACTTC
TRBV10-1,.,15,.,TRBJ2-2,CASSEARGNTGELFF,TGCGCCAGCAGTGAGGCCAGGGGAAACACCGGGGAGCTGTTTTTT
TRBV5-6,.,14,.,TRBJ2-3,CASRLARTTDTQYF,TGTGCCAGCAGACTAGCCCGAACCACAGATACGCAGTATTTT
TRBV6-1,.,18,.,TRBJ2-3,CASSENGWGLQSYYTQYF,TGTGCCAGCAGTGAAAATGGTTGGGGGCTCCAAAGTTACTATACGCAGTATTTT
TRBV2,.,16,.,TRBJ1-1,CASRSTGGAMNTEAFF,TGTGCCAGCAGGTCCACGGGAGGAGCTATGAACACTGAAGCTTTCTTT
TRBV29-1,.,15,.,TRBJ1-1,CSVGAVDSFNTEAFF,TGCAGCGTTGGGGCCGTGGACTCTTTTAACACTGAAGCTTTCTTT
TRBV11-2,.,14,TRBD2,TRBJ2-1,CASSPGLASYEQFF,TGTGCCAGCAGTCCGGGACTAGCATCATATGAGCAGTTCTTC
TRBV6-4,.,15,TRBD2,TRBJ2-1,CASSEGTRGDNEQFF,TGTGCCAGCAGCGAGGGGACTAGAGGGGACAATGAGCAGTTCTTC
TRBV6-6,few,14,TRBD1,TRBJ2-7,CASSYPDRGYEQYF,TGTGCCAGCAGTTACCCAGACAGGGGCTACGAGCAGTACTTC
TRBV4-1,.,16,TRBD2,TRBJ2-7,CASSQTDSGGSYEQYF,TGCGCCAGCAGCCAAACAGACAGCGGGGGGTCCTACGAGCAGTACTTC
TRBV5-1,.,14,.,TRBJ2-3,CASTRDRTSDTQYF,TGCGCCAGTACGCGAGACAGGACATCAGATACGCAGTATTTT
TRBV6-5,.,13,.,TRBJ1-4,CASRGAGGRKLFF,TGTGCCAGCAGAGGGGCCGGGGGTAGAAAACTGTTTTTT
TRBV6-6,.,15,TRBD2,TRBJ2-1,CASRTGTSSGNEQFF,TGTGCCAGCAGGACAGGGACTAGCAGTGGGAATGAGCAGTTCTTC